This TCR beta chain was captured by sequencing in a study of response to subunit inactivated influenza vaccine. Study-wide results and limits: With each seasonal influenza vaccination, the authors suggested, few new T cells are recruited.

The germline V and J ends were trimmed by 4 bases and 0 bases, with 7 bases remaining between them. This CDR3 is 15 amino acids long. In germline, CDR1 is LNHNV, CDR2 YYDKDF (reference sequence). One entry per CDR3 protein, called by TCRdb with MiXCR from the RT-PCR reads. Counted here are some 500,000 distinct CDR3 sequences, over 10% occurring once; the ten biggest clones make up about 12%. A word on this clonotype: The target antigen is unknown.

The V call is TRBV15, the J call TRBJ2-6; no clear D gene. The origin of this receptor is a man in his forties or fifties who received an inactivated influenza vaccine. The material was PBMCs from blood, obtained roughly 45 days after vaccination. DNA of the CDR3: TGTGCCACCAGCAAGGAGAACTCTGGGGCCAACGTCCTGACTTTC. Protein: CATSKENSGANVLTF.